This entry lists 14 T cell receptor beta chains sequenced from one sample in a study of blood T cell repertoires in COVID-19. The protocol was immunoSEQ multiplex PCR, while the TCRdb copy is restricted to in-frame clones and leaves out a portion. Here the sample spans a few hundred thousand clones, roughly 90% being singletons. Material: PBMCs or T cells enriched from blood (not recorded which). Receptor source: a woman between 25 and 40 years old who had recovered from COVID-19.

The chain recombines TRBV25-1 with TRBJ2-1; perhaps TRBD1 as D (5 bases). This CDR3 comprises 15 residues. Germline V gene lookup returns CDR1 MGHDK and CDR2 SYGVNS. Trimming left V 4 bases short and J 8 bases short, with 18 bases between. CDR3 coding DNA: TGTGCCAGCAGTGGGCAGGGTGTGGGTTTCGATGAGCAGTTCTTC. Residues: CASSGQGVGFDEQFF.

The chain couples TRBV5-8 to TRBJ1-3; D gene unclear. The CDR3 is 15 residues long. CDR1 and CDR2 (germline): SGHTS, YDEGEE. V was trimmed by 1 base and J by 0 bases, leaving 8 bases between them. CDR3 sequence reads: CASSLSWSSGNTIYF. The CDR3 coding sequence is TGTGCCAGCAGCTTGTCCTGGAGCTCTGGAAACACCATATATTTT. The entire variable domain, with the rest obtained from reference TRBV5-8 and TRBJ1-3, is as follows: EAGVTQSPTHLIKTRGQQATLRCSPISGHTSVYWYQQALGLGLQFLLWYDEGEERNRGNFPPRFSGRQFPNYSSELNVNALELEDSALYLCASSLSWSSGNTIYFGEGSWLTVV.

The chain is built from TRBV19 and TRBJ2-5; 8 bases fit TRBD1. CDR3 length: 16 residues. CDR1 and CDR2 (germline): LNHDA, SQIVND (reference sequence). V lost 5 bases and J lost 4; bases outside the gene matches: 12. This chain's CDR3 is CASSPSSAGGGETQYF. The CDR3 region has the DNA TGTGCCAGTAGTCCCTCGTCGGCAGGGGGCGGAGAGACCCAGTACTTC.

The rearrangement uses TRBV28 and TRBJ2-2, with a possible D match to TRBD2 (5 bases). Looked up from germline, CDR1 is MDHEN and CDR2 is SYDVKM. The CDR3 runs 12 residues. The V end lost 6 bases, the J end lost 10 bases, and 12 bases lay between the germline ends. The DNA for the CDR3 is TGTGCCAGCAGCCCGACCGGGATGGAGCTGTTTTTT. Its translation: CASSPTGMELFF.

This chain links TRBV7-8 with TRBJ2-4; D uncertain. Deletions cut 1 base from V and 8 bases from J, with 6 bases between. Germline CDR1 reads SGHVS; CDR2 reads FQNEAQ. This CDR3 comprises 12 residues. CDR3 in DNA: TGTGCCAGCAGCTTAGGCGGTGACATTCAGTACTTC. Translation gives CASSLGGDIQYF.

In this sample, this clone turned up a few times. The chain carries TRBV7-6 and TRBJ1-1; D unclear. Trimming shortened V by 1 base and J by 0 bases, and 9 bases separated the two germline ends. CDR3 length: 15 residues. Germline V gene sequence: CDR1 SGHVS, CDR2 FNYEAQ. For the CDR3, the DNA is TGTGCCAGCAGCTTAGTCGGCAGCGTGAACACTGAAGCTTTCTTT. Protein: CASSLVGSVNTEAFF.

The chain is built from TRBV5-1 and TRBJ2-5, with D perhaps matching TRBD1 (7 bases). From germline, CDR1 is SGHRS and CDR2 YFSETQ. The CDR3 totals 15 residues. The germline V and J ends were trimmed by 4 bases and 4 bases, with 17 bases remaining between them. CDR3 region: CASSPPGGPGETQYF. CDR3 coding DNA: TGCGCCAGCAGCCCTCCAGGGGGGCCGGGAGAGACCCAGTACTTC.

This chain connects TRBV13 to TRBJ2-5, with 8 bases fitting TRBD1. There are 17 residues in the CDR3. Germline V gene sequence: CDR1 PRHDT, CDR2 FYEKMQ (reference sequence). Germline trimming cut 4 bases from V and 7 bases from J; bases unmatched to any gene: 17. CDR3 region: CASSSTGQGGFEGTQYF. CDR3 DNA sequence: TGTGCCAGCAGCTCGACCGGACAGGGCGGGTTTGAGGGGACCCAGTACTTC.

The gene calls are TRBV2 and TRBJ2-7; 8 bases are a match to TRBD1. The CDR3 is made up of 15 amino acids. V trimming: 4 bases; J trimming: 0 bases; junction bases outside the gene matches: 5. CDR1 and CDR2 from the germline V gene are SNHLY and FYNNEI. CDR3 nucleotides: TGTGCCAGCAGTGTGGGACAGGAATTCTCCTACGAGCAGTACTTC. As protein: CASSVGQEFSYEQYF. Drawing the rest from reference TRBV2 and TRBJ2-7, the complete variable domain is EPEVTQTPSHQVTQMGQEVILRCVPISNHLYFYWYRQILGQKVEFLVSFYNNEISEKSEIFDDQFSVERPDGSNFTLKIRSTKLEDSAMYFCASSVGQEFSYEQYFGPGTRLTVT.

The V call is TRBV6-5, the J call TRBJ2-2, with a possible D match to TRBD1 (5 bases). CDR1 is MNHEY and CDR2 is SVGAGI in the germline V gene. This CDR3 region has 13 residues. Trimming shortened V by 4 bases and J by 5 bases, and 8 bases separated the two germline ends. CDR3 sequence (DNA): TGTGCCAGCAGTTCCCCAGGGACCGGGGAGCTGTTTTTT. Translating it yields CASSSPGTGELFF.

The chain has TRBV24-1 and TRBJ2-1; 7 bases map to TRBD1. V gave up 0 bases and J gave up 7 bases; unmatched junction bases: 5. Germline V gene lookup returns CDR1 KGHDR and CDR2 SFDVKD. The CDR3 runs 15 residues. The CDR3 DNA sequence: TGTGCCACCAGTGATTTGGGGCAGGGGGAAAATGAGCAGTTCTTC. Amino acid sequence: CATSDLGQGENEQFF.

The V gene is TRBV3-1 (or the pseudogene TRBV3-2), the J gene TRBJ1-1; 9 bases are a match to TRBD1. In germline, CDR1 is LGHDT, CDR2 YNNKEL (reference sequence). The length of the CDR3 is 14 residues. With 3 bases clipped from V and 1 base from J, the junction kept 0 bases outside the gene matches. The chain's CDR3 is CASSQTGGNTEAFF. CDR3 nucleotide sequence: TGTGCCAGCAGCCAGACAGGGGGGAACACTGAAGCTTTCTTT.

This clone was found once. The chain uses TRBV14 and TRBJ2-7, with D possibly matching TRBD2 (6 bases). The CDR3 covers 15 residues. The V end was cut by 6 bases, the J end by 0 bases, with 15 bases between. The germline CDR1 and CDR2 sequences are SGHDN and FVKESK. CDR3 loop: CASRPGLSRSYEQYF. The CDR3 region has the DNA TGTGCCAGCAGACCTGGACTATCACGCTCCTACGAGCAGTACTTC.

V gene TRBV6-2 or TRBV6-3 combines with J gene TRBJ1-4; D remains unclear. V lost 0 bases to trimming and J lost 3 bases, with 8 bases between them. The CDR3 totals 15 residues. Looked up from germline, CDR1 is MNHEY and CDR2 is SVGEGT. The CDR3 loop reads CASSYSRSPNEKLFF. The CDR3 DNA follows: TGTGCCAGCAGTTACTCGAGGAGTCCTAATGAAAAACTGTTTTTT.